These T cell receptor beta chains were read from a single sample in a study of T cells in tuberculosis. The data were produced by immunoSEQ multiplex PCR, yet TCRdb's version contains in-frame clones alone and is incomplete. The sample contains roughly 44,000 clones, about 95% of which appear only once. Source material: PBMCs. These receptors were taken from a donor aged 10-29 years with latent tuberculosis or without tuberculosis infection. The CDR3 runs from the conserved cysteine through the conserved F or W. The D gene is left open where the match is weak. Only some rows state a clone size, as once, few, many or a class for expanded clones.

J | size | D | V | DNA | CDR3
TRBJ2-1 | - | - | TRBV7-6 | TGTGCCAGCAGCTTAACTGGCAGGGTTGAAAATGAGCAGTTCTTC | CASSLTGRVENEQFF
TRBJ1-2 | - | TRBD1 | TRBV5-1 | TGCGCCAGCAGCTCGCTAGGGGGACAGGGCAATCTAAATGGCTACACCTTC | CASSSLGGQGNLNGYTF
TRBJ1-2 | - | TRBD1 | TRBV11-2 | TGTGCCAGCAGCCCTCGGGACAGGATGCTGGAGTTGTATGGCTACACCTTC | CASSPRDRMLELYGYTF
TRBJ1-2 | few | TRBD1 | TRBV5-1 | TGCGCCAGCAGCTACTTCTCAGGGGGCGGGGGCTATGGCTACACCTTC | CASSYFSGGGGYGYTF
TRBJ1-4 | - | - | TRBV5-1 | TGCGCCAGCAGTCATGGCACAACTAATGAAAAACTGTTTTTT | CASSHGTTNEKLFF
TRBJ1-2 | - | TRBD1 | TRBV19 | TGTGCCAGTAGTCTCCGGACAGGGGTATACGGCTATGGCTACACCTTC | CASSLRTGVYGYGYTF
TRBJ1-3 | - | - | TRBV4-1 | TGCGCCAGCAGCCAGCTACAGGGTAGTACCATATATTTT | CASSQLQGSTIYF
TRBJ2-6 | - | TRBD1 | TRBV10-3 | TGTGCCATCAGTGATCCGGGACAGGATGTTGGGGCCAACGTCCTGACTTTC | CAISDPGQDVGANVLTF
TRBJ2-7 | - | TRBD2 | TRBV7-2 | TGTGCCAGCAGCCCCTTGGGGCGGGGGAGCTCCTACGAGCAGTACTTC | CASSPLGRGSSYEQYF
TRBJ2-3 | - | TRBD2 | TRBV7-7 | TGTGCCAGCAGCCTCAGGGTTACTAGCGGGAGGTTATCCACAGATACGCAGTATTTT | CASSLRVTSGRLSTDTQYF
TRBJ1-1 | - | TRBD1 | TRBV7-2 | TGTGCCAGCAGCCTAGGTGGGACAGTGAACACTGAAGCTTTCTTT | CASSLGGTVNTEAFF
TRBJ1-2 | - | TRBD1 | TRBV4-1 | TGCGCCAGCACCCTGGACAGGGGGAACTATGGCTACACCTTC | CASTLDRGNYGYTF
TRBJ1-2 | - | - | TRBV30 | TGTGCCTGGAGCCAACAGGGACCTGGCTACACCTTC | CAWSQQGPGYTF
TRBJ2-7 | - | - | TRBV4-1 | TGCGCCAGCAGCCAAGTTCCAATCGGAGTCAATCCCTCCTACGAGCAGTACTTC | CASSQVPIGVNPSYEQYF
TRBJ2-7 | - | - | TRBV10-3 | TGTGCCATCAGTGAGTCGATTCTAAACAGCGAGCAGTACTTC | CAISESILNSEQYF
TRBJ2-1 | - | - | TRBV5-4 | TGTGCCAGTCGCGAGGCGATTGGGGAGCAGTTCTTC | CASREAIGEQFF
TRBJ2-5 | - | TRBD1 | TRBV18 | TGTGCCAGCTCACCAATACAGGGGGCGGGAGAGACCCAGTACTTC | CASSPIQGAGETQYF
TRBJ2-3 | - | - | TRBV21-1 | TGTGCCAGCACTACGGACAGGGCAGATACGCAGTATTTT | CASTTDRADTQYF
TRBJ1-1 | - | - | TRBV9 | TGTGCCAGCAGCGCAGGCACTGAAGCTTTCTTT | CASSAGTEAFF
TRBJ2-7 | - | - | TRBV25-1 | TGTGCCAGCAGTGAAGGGCAGGCTCAGTCCTACGAGCAGTACTTC | CASSEGQAQSYEQYF
TRBJ1-4 | - | TRBD1 | TRBV5-1 | TGCGCCAGCAGCGCAGGACAGGGCGGTGAAAAACTGTTTTTT | CASSAGQGGEKLFF
TRBJ2-7 | - | - | TRBV30 | TGTGCCTGGAGAGCCTATGACTTAGTCGGCGAGCAGTACTTC | CAWRAYDLVGEQYF
TRBJ2-3 | - | - | TRBV6-6 | TGTGCCAGCAGCCGTTTGGGCGGGATGACAGATACGCAGTATTTT | CASSRLGGMTDTQYF
TRBJ2-5 | once | TRBD1 | TRBV18 | TGTGCCAGCTCATCGACAGGGGGACAAGAGACCCAGTACTTC | CASSSTGGQETQYF
TRBJ1-3 | - | - | TRBV5-8 | TGTGCCAGCAGCTTGGGCCAGTACCACTCTGGAAACACCATATATTTT | CASSLGQYHSGNTIYF
TRBJ2-1 | - | - | TRBV6-6 | TGTGCCAGCAGTTTAGCCAGGGACAATGAGCAGTTCTTC | CASSLARDNEQFF
TRBJ2-7 | - | TRBD1 | TRBV5-1 | TGCGCCAGCAGCTGGACCAGGGGGCCCTACGAGCAGTACTTC | CASSWTRGPYEQYF
TRBJ1-1 | - | - | TRBV10-3 | TGTGCCGCCAACGGGGACAATGAAGCTTTCTTT | CAANGDNEAFF
TRBJ2-1 | once | TRBD1 | TRBV6-5 | TGTGCCAGCAGTTCCCGACAGGGGCTCTCCTACAATGAGCAGTTCTTC | CASSSRQGLSYNEQFF
TRBJ2-1 | - | TRBD2 | TRBV7-3 | TGTGCCAGCAGCTTACTGCGGGGGGGATACAATGAGCAGTTCTTC | CASSLLRGGYNEQFF
TRBJ2-7 | - | - | TRBV6-1 | TGTGCCAGCAGGGACTATCCCTACGAGCAGTACTTC | CASRDYPYEQYF
TRBJ1-1 | - | - | TRBV5-1 | TGCGCCAGCAGCTTGAGAGGGGAGGCGACTGAAGCTTTCTTT | CASSLRGEATEAFF
TRBJ1-3 | - | TRBD1 | TRBV12-5 | TGTGCTAGTGGGCAGGGACAGGGCAAGACCACCATATATTTT | CASGQGQGKTTIYF
TRBJ1-1 | - | - | TRBV12-5 | TGTGCTAGTGGCCTGATCTATGAAGCTTTCTTT | CASGLIYEAFF
TRBJ1-2 | - | TRBD1 | TRBV30 | TGTGCCTGGAGTGTATCTTCCCTCGAGGGACAGGGGGCTTCCTCCTTC | CAWSVSSLEGQGASSF
TRBJ1-2 | few | TRBD1 | TRBV18 | TGTGCCAGCTCACCGGGACAGGGATGGGACTATGGCTACACCTTC | CASSPGQGWDYGYTF
TRBJ1-2 | - | - | TRBV29-1 | TGCAGCGTTGAGGGCGCCGTCACCTATGGCTACACCTTC | CSVEGAVTYGYTF
TRBJ2-7 | - | - | TRBV6-1 | TGTGCCAGCAGTGTCAGATACGAGCAGTACTTC | CASSVRYEQYF
TRBJ2-7 | - | TRBD2 | TRBV11-2 | TGTGCCAGCAGCTTAGAGACCTCCCGGACTAGCGGGATTTACGAGCAGTACTTC | CASSLETSRTSGIYEQYF
TRBJ1-1 | - | - | TRBV7-2 | TGTGCCAGCAGCCTAGTGGGGGGCGGGAGGAACACTGAAGCTTTCTTT | CASSLVGGGRNTEAFF
TRBJ2-3 | - | TRBD2 | TRBV4-1 | TGCGCCAGCAGCCAAGGGCTAGCGGATTACACAGATACGCAGTATTTT | CASSQGLADYTDTQYF
TRBJ1-1 | - | - | TRBV10-1 | TGCGCCAGCAGTACGGGGACTGAAGCTTTCTTT | CASSTGTEAFF
TRBJ2-2 | - | - | TRBV11-2 | TGTGCCAGCAGCTTAAAAATCTCCAGCGGGGAGCTGTTTTTT | CASSLKISSGELFF
TRBJ1-4 | - | TRBD1 | TRBV19 | TGTGCCAGTAGTATAATTGGGACAGGGCCAAATGAAAAACTGTTTTTT | CASSIIGTGPNEKLFF
TRBJ2-3 | - | - | TRBV7-2 | TGTGCCAGCAGCTTACGGGGGACCACAGATACGCAGTATTTT | CASSLRGTTDTQYF